What follows are 13 T cell receptor beta chains derived from one specimen sequenced in a study of blood T cell repertoires in COVID-19. Using immunoSEQ multiplex PCR, the repertoire was profiled, and TCRdb retains in-frame clones only, with some absent. The table shows some 100,000 clones, with roughly four fifths occurring only once. Material for sequencing was peripheral blood. The receptor source for this set is a man aged 45-65 years with active or convalescent COVID-19.

Only one count was recorded for this clone. The CDR3 region has the DNA TGTGCCAGCAGTTCCGGGACACAGAACTACGAGCAGTACGTC. It specifies CASSSGTQNYEQYV. This chain uses TRBV6-6 with TRBJ2-7; perhaps TRBD1 as D (6 bases). Between the trimmed V and J ends, which lost 4 bases and 3 bases, there was a span of 13 bases. The CDR3 consists of 14 residues. Germline V gives CDR1 MNHNY, CDR2 SVGAGI (reference sequence).

Only a few counts were recorded for this clone. The chain uses TRBV6-2 or TRBV6-3 and TRBJ1-2, with 7 bases identical to TRBD1. This CDR3 region has 15 residues. J was trimmed by 1 base and V by 5 bases; bases with no gene match: 7. Germline V gives CDR1 MNHEY, CDR2 SVGEGT. CDR3 nucleotide sequence: TGTGCCAGCAGTAGACAGGGAACCTTTAACTATGGCTACACCTTC. Translated, it gives CASSRQGTFNYGYTF.

The chain carries TRBV14 and TRBJ2-5; maybe TRBD1 (5 bases). The V end was cut by 4 bases, the J end by 4 bases, with 10 bases between. The germline V gene has CDR1 SGHDN and CDR2 FVKESK. This CDR3 region has 13 residues. In nucleotides, the CDR3 is TGTGCCAGCAGCCTTGAAGGGGTAGAGACCCAGTACTTC. Protein product: CASSLEGVETQYF.

Remarks on this clone: Other nucleotide sequences from this sample produce the same CDR3. The CDR3 sequence: CASSLVSGSTNEKLFF. The CDR3 DNA reads TGTGCCAGCAGCTTAGTTTCGGGAAGTACTAATGAAAAACTGTTTTTT. This chain uses TRBV7-9 with TRBJ1-4; no definite D call. Germline assignment: CDR1 SEHNR and CDR2 FQNEAQ (reference sequence). V gave up 1 base and J gave up 2 bases, with 11 bases separating them. CDR3 size: 16 residues.

V usage is TRBV5-6 and J usage is TRBJ2-1; 13 bases match TRBD2. J lost 7 bases, V lost 4 bases, and 5 bases had no gene match. CDR1 SGHDT and CDR2 YYEEEE come from the germline V gene. This CDR3 has 15 residues. The CDR3: CASSQLAGGLNEQFF. The CDR3 coding sequence is TGTGCCAGCAGCCAACTAGCGGGGGGGTTGAATGAGCAGTTCTTC.

The chain carries TRBV12-3 or TRBV12-4 and TRBJ2-5; tentatively, D is TRBD1 (5 bases). V was trimmed by 5 bases and J by 5 bases, leaving 9 bases between them. This CDR3 region has 12 residues. CDR3 sequence: CASSDAGETQYF. CDR3 bases: TGTGCCAGCAGTGATGCAGGGGAGACCCAGTACTTC.

To note about this clone: A junction end diverges from the germline sequence, so it may reflect a read error. V gene TRBV10-3 combines with J gene TRBJ1-6, with 7 bases aligning to TRBD1. This CDR3 comprises 13 residues. Germline CDR1 is ENHRY and CDR2 is SYGVKD. The CDR3 DNA reads as TGTGCCCTCAGTCGGGACAGCGATTCACCCCTCCACTTT. Translated, it gives CALSRDSDSPLHF.

The chain has TRBV7-2 and TRBJ2-7; 7 bases align to TRBD2. The trim removed 3 bases at V and 4 bases at J, leaving 9 bases unmatched. The germline V gene has CDR1 SGHTA and CDR2 FQGNSA. This CDR3 spans 15 amino acids. Here the CDR3 DNA reads TGTGCCAGCAGCTTCGCCAGCGGGGAAGGGTACGAGCAGTACTTC. It specifies CASSFASGEGYEQYF.

The chain recombines TRBV9 with TRBJ2-3, with 12 bases lining up with TRBD2. Unmatched junction bases numbered 10, after V lost 0 bases and J lost 2 bases. Germline V gives CDR1 SGDLS, CDR2 YYNGEE. The CDR3 length is 19 residues. The CDR3 DNA reads TGTGCCAGCAGCGTAGGACCTAGCGGGGGGGCCACTAACACAGATACGCAGTATTTT. This codes for CASSVGPSGGATNTDTQYF. The entire variable domain, with the rest obtained from reference TRBV9 and TRBJ2-3, is as follows: DSGVTQTPKHLITATGQRVTLRCSPRSGDLSVYWYQQSLDQGLQFLIQYYNGEERAKGNILERFSAQQFPDLHSELNLSSLELGDSALYFCASSVGPSGGATNTDTQYFGPGTRLTVL.

This chain links TRBV24-1 with TRBJ2-5, with 7 bases that match TRBD1. CDR1 and CDR2 from the germline V gene are KGHDR and SFDVKD. V was clipped by 2 bases and J by 4 bases; unmatched bases: 12. The CDR3 is made up of 17 amino acids. This CDR3 reads CATSDSHTDRVRETQYF. The DNA for the CDR3 is TGTGCCACCAGTGATTCGCATACTGACAGGGTCCGAGAGACCCAGTACTTC.

The gene calls are TRBV16 and TRBJ1-6; D perhaps matches TRBD1 (5 bases). With 0 bases removed from V and 8 bases from J, the gap between germline ends came to 8 bases. The CDR3 extends over 14 amino acids. Germline values: CDR1 KGHSY, CDR2 FQNENV. CDR3 bases: TGTGCCAGCAGCCAATCGGGGGGGTATTCACCCCTCCACTTT. Its translation: CASSQSGGYSPLHF.

The rearrangement uses TRBV5-1 and TRBJ2-7; 8 nucleotides line up with TRBD2. Unmatched junction bases numbered 9, after V lost 10 bases and J lost 0 bases. This CDR3 is built from 14 residues. CDR1 and CDR2 (germline): SGHRS, YFSETQ. The CDR3 DNA reads as TGCGCCGGGGGCCGGCGGGGGGTCTCCTACGAGCAGTACGTC. This encodes CAGGRRGVSYEQYV.

The chain carries TRBV19 and TRBJ1-5, with D maybe TRBD1 (5 bases). The V end lost 0 bases, the J end lost 2 bases, and 11 bases lay between the germline ends. The CDR3 is 16 amino acids. Per germline, CDR1 LNHDA and CDR2 SQIVND (reference sequence). CDR3 region: CASSIDVREGNQPQHF. In nucleotides, the CDR3 is TGTGCCAGTAGTATAGATGTCAGGGAGGGCAATCAGCCCCAGCATTTT.